This record concerns one T cell receptor beta chain sequence. This clone was recorded at least ten times. The clone's antigen remains unknown. No qualities accompany the bases; no much larger clone lies one base away. The data were taken from a study of metastatic and nonmetastatic thyroid tumors (dated by TCRdb to 2018 to 2020). Context from the whole study: Repertoires from peripheral blood and from tumor or nodule tissue samples of malignant and benign thyroid patients were compared.

As encoded in the germline V gene (reference sequence), CDR1 is MNHEY while CDR2 is SMNVEV. The V and J ends are trimmed by 2 bases and 0 bases, leaving 17 bases between them. There are 18 amino acids in the CDR3, from cysteine to phenylalanine inclusive. Kept here is only the CDR3 DNA, which spans 54 bases and is read in frame from base 1. Here is what the overall study found, with its caveats: TCR beta diversity was reported as significantly higher in malignant tumors than in benign nodules, in both blood and tumor samples.

No patient had received any treatment before thyroid surgery. Using T-cell receptor beta sequencing, the researchers looked back retrospectively at clinical samples from patients, gathered between about 2011 and 2018. Library preparation used PCR. The instrument given in TCRdb is Illumina HiSeq 4000. High-throughput sequencing was used to profile the TCR beta-chain CDR3 region of every patient. In the original analysis: A classifier to discriminate distant-metastatic papillary thyroid cancer patients was built from CDR3 differences across clinicopathological groups. The Shannon index was used to assess repertoire diversity, and the Morisita-Horn index was used to assess tumor-blood repertoire similarity. TCRdb trimmed the raw reads at Q25, called clones with MiXCR and kept productive beta chains. TCRdb's processing, not the authors', yielded these V and J calls. A total of roughly 6,900 clones appear in this sample, roughly 29% of them only once. 25% to 30% of the sample is taken by the ten largest.

This sequence originates from a female donor with papillary thyroid cancer or a benign thyroid nodule (not recorded which). Some clones in this sample may be carry-over from other donors' samples. The sequencing sample was made of tumor tissue. The rearrangement joined TRBV27 to TRBJ2-1; the D gene is perhaps TRBD1, from 6 matching bases. The CDR3 reads as follows: CASSLGLARGGSYNEQFF. The DNA sequence is TGTGCCAGCAGTTTAGGCCTAGCTAGAGGGGGCTCCTACAATGAGCAGTTCTTC.